This TCR beta chain was identified during a study of CD8 T cells in ankylosing spondylitis. The TCR beta libraries were generated through quantitative 5'-RACE incorporating molecular barcodes. TCRdb independently ran MiXCR on the 5' RACE reads; one entry per CDR3 protein. The sample contains 200,000 to 250,000 distinct CDR3 sequences, 10% to 13% of which appear only once. General study findings and limits: As reported, disease-linked clones showed significant enrichment in matched ankylosing spondylitis synovial fluid.

On this clonotype: The antigen remains unidentified.

The sample was blood, either unsorted or a sorted T cell fraction (not recorded which). The TCR sequence derives from a male donor with ankylosing spondylitis or in good health (not recorded which).

The CDR3 DNA is TGTGCCACCAGCGGGGTCTCCGGGGAGCTGTTTTTT. It encodes CATSGVSGELFF. The rearrangement uses TRBV15 and TRBJ2-2; D unresolved. This CDR3 region has 12 residues. The germline V and J ends were trimmed by 5 bases and 6 bases, with 7 bases remaining between them. CDR1 LNHNV and CDR2 YYDKDF come from the germline V gene (reference sequence).